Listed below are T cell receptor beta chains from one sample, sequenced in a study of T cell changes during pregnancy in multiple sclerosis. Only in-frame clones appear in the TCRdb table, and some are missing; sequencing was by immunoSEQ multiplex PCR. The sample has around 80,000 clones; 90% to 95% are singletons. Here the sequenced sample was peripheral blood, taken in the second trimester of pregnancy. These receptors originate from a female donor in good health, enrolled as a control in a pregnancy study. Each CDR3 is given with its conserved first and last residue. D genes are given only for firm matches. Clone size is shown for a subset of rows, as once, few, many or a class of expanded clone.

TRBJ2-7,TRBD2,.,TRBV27,TGTGCCAGCAGTTTATCCTTAGCGGGAGTTCGTTACGAGCAGTACTTC,CASSLSLAGVRYEQYF
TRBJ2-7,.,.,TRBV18,TGTGCCAGCCAGGGGCTGAACGAGCAGTACTTC,CASQGLNEQYF
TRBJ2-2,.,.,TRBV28,TGTGCCAGCAGTCCCGGGATTATCACCGGGGAGCTGTTTTTT,CASSPGIITGELFF
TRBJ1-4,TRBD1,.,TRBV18,TGTGCCAGCTCATCGGGACAGGATGAAAAACTGTTTTTT,CASSSGQDEKLFF
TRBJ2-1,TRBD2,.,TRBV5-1,TGCGCCAGCAAAGGCCTAGCGGGAACGGATGAGCAGTTCTTC,CASKGLAGTDEQFF
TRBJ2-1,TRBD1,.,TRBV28,TGTGCCAGCAGTATAGGGACAGGGGGCGGTGTGAATGAGCAGTTCTTC,CASSIGTGGGVNEQFF
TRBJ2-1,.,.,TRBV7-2,TGTGCCAGCAGCTCACAGGGAGGGAATGAGCAGTTCTTC,CASSSQGGNEQFF
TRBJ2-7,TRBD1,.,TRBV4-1,TGCGCCAGCAGCCAAGTGTGGACAGGGGGGACCGAGCAGTACTTC,CASSQVWTGGTEQYF
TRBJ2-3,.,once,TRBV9,TGTGCCAGCAGCGTAGACGGGGGCACAGATACGCAGTATTTT,CASSVDGGTDTQYF
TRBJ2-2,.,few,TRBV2,TGTGCCAGCAGTGTCCTTATTGACACCGGGGAGCTGTTTTTT,CASSVLIDTGELFF
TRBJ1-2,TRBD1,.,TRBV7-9,TGTGCCAGCAGCTTAGTCCCAGGGGGAGGATATGGCTACACCTTC,CASSLVPGGGYGYTF
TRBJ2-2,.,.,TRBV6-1,TGTGCCAGCAGTGAAGACGGGAGCACCGGGGAGCTGTTTTTT,CASSEDGSTGELFF
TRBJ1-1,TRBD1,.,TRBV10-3,TGTGCCATCAGTGGCGGGACAGGGATGGGGAACACTGAAGCTTTCTTT,CAISGGTGMGNTEAFF
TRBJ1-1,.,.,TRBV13,TGTGCCAGCAGCTTAGGCCTGGGGGGGAACACTGAAGCTTTCTTT,CASSLGLGGNTEAFF
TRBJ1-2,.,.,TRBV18,TGTGCCAGCTCACCATTATTTGGGGCGGAGGGCTACACCTTC,CASSPLFGAEGYTF
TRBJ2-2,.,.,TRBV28,TGTGCCAGCAGGACAAACACCGGGGAGCTGTTTTTT,CASRTNTGELFF
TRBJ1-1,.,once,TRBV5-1,TGCGCCAGCAGATTTGGTGGCAGGGGACAATTTTGGGCCACTGAAGCTTTCTTT,CASRFGGRGQFWATEAFF
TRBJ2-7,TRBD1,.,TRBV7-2,TGTGCCAGCAGCTTAGTGACAGGGGGCCCCTACGAGCAGTACTTC,CASSLVTGGPYEQYF
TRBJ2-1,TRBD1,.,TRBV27,TGTGCCAGCCGTCGAGGGGGCGTAAACAATGAGCAGTTCTTC,CASRRGGVNNEQFF
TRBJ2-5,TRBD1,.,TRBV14,TGTGCCAGCAGCCCTTTCGGACAGGGAACCCAGTACTTC,CASSPFGQGTQYF
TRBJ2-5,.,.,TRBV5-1,TGCGCCAGCTCATTCAGGGATCAAGAGACCCAGTACTTC,CASSFRDQETQYF
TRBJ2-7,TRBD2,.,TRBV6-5,TGTGCCAGCAGTCCCTCAGCTAGCGGGAGTTACGAGCAGTACTTC,CASSPSASGSYEQYF
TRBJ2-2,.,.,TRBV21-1,TGTGCCAGCAGCAAACAGGGGATTCGCACCGGGGAGCTGTTTTTT,CASSKQGIRTGELFF
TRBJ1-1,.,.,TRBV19,TGTGCCAGTTCCCAGGAGGTAAACACTGAAGCTTTCTTT,CASSQEVNTEAFF
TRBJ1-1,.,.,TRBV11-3,TGTGCCAGCAGCTTAGAGGCACACAGCACTGAAGCTTTCTTT,CASSLEAHSTEAFF
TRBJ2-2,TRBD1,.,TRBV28,TGTGCCAGCAGTCCGCGGGACAGGGGGCACACCGGGGAGCTGTTTTTT,CASSPRDRGHTGELFF
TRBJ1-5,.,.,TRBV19,TGTGCCAGTAGTACCGGCAGGAAAAATCAGCCCCAGCATTTT,CASSTGRKNQPQHF
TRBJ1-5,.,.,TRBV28,TGTGCCAGCAGTTTAAGTTCAGGGTGGAATCAGCCCCAGCATTTT,CASSLSSGWNQPQHF
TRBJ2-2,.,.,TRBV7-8,TGTGCCAGCTCCAACTATGGGGGAGGGGGCACCGGGGAGCTGTTTTTT,CASSNYGGGGTGELFF
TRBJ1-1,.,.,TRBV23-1,TGCGCCAGCACTGAACGACCTAGCGGGGACACTGAAGCTTTCTTT,CASTERPSGDTEAFF
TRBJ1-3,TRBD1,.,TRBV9,TGTGCCAGCAGCGTAACAGGGGGCTCTGGAAACACCATATATTTT,CASSVTGGSGNTIYF
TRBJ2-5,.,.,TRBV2,TGTGCCAGCAGTGGGCAGGCCAACCAAGAGACCCAGTACTTC,CASSGQANQETQYF
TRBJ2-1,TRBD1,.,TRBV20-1,TGCAGTGCCGGGGACAGCAATGAGCAGTTCTTC,CSAGDSNEQFF
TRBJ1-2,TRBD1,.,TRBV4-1,TGCGCCAGCAGCTCACCGGGGAGGACAGGTGGCTACACCTTC,CASSSPGRTGGYTF
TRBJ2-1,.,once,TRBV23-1,TGCGCCAGCAGTCCGCAGGGTTTAAGATACAATGAGCAGTTCTTC,CASSPQGLRYNEQFF
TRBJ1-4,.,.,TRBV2,TGTGCCAGCAGCATAGGGGTGGCTAATGAAAAACTGTTTTTT,CASSIGVANEKLFF
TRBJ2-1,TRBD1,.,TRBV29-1,TGCAGCGTTGCATATGGGACAGGGTCCAATGAGCAGTTCTTC,CSVAYGTGSNEQFF
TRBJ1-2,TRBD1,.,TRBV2,TGTGCCAGCAGTGTCGCAGGGGGCAATGGCTACACCTTC,CASSVAGGNGYTF
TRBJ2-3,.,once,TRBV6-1,TGTGCCAGCAGTGGTGGCTTTACAGATACGCAGTATTTT,CASSGGFTDTQYF
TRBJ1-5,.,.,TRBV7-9,TGTGCCAGCAGCCCGGGGGGCGGAGATCAGCCCCAGCATTTT,CASSPGGGDQPQHF
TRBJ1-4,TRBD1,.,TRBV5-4,TGTGCCAGCAGCTCTAAAGGACAGGGAGGCCCTGAAAAACTGTTTTTT,CASSSKGQGGPEKLFF
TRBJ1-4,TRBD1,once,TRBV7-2,TGTGCCAGCAGCCTAGACAGACAGGGGGCGGGGGAAAAACTGTTTTTT,CASSLDRQGAGEKLFF
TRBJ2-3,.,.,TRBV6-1,TGTGCCAGCAGTGACACGGGGACAGATACGCAGTATTTT,CASSDTGTDTQYF
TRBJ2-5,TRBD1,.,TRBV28,TGTGCCAGCAGTTTATTTAATCGCGGACAGGGGGGAGAAGAGCAAGAGACCCAGTACTTC,CASSLFNRGQGGEEQETQYF
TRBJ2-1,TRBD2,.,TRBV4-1,TGCGCCAGCAGCCGCGCTACCTCAAGCGGGAGTAGGGGAAATGAGCAGTTCTTC,CASSRATSSGSRGNEQFF
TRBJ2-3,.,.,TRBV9,TGTGCCAGCAGCGTAGACAAGCGGGATACGCAGTATTTT,CASSVDKRDTQYF
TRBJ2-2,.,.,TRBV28,TGTGCCAGCAGCCTCCCCCAGACGAACACCGGGGAGCTGTTTTTT,CASSLPQTNTGELFF
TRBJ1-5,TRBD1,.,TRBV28,TGTGCCAGCAGTTTAGGACAGGGGGCCGGACAGCCCCAGCATTTT,CASSLGQGAGQPQHF
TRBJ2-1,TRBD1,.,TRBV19,TGTGCCAGTAGTAAGGGGGCGGACTCCTACAATGAGCAGTTCTTC,CASSKGADSYNEQFF
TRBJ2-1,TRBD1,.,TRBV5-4,TGTGCCAGCAGCTCGGACAGGGCCGATGAGCAGTTCTTC,CASSSDRADEQFF
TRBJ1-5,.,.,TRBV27,TGTGCCAGCAGTTTATCGTACAGCCCAAATCAGCCCCAGCATTTT,CASSLSYSPNQPQHF
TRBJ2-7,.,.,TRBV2,TGTGCCAGCAGTGACAGGGTGGTGTACGAGCAGTACTTC,CASSDRVVYEQYF
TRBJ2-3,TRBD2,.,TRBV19,TGTGCCAGTAGCAACACACCGGGGCACCTTCTTATCGGGACTAGCGGCACAGATACGCAGTATTTT,CASSNTPGHLLIGTSGTDTQYF
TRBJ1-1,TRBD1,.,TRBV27,TGTGCCAGCGGGGGACAGTTGAACACTGAAGCTTTCTTT,CASGGQLNTEAFF
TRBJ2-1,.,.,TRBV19,TGTGCCAGTAGTATCAAGGGAGGGGGTTACAATGAGCAGTTCTTC,CASSIKGGGYNEQFF
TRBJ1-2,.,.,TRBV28,TGTGCCAGCCGGGCGCGAGGGCGGGGAGACTATGGCTACACCTTC,CASRARGRGDYGYTF
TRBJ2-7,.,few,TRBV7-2,TGTGCCAGCACCATCCAGGGATCCTACGAGCAGTACTTC,CASTIQGSYEQYF
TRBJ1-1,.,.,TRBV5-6,TGTGCCAGCAGCTCAGGGTTGGAAGCTTTCTTT,CASSSGLEAFF
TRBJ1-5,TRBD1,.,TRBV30,TGTGCCTGGAGTGTACGAGGGGGCTATCAGCCCCAGCATTTT,CAWSVRGGYQPQHF
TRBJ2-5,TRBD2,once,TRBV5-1,TGCGCCAGCTCCCAGGGAGGGGCGCGTGAGACCCAGTACTTC,CASSQGGARETQYF